This TCR beta chain stems from a study of identical twins. General study points: Beta clonotypes that were abundant in cord blood contained fewer insertions, a pattern absent from memory repertoires.

MiXCR was run by TCRdb on the 5' RACE reads, yielding one entry per CDR3 protein. This sample yields 650,000 to 800,000 distinct CDR3 sequences, of which over 8.5% are seen a single time; 0.75% to 1% belongs to the top ten. CDR3 length equals 16 residues. Germline CDR1 and CDR2: ENHRY and SYGVKD. As concerns this clonotype: What it binds is unknown. Compared with germline, one end of the junction differs, possibly owing to a read error.

The data also belong to a second study, concerning yellow fever vaccine responses in identical twins.

Material for sequencing was PBMCs. This TCR was recovered from a woman between 18 and 29 years old in good health. The gene calls are TRBV10-3 and TRBJ2-3, with D perhaps matching TRBD2 (5 bases). CDR3 nucleotide sequence: TGTGCCATCAGCGAACCTAGCAGTCCTAGCACATATACGCAGTATTTT. This gives the protein CAISEPSSPSTYTQYF.